This T cell receptor (beta chain) was identified during a study of shared clonotypes between healthy human individuals. Original processing notes: ImmunoSEQ output held junction-only sequences without quality scores, so filtering differed. The protocol was immunoSEQ multiplex PCR, while the TCRdb copy is restricted to in-frame clones and leaves out a portion. That table is the source of V, J and clone size, and D and trimming were worked out from the DNA. The sample holds 450,000 to 500,000 clones, roughly 78% seen once. Regarding this clone: As yet, its antigen is unknown.

Study-wide results and limits: Only blood samples were collected, and tissue repertoires likely differ. The low donor count limited represented genetic and exposure-history diversity.

CDR1 MNHEY and CDR2 SVGAGI come from the germline V gene. The CDR3 consists of 13 residues. V shed 6 bases, J shed 8 bases, and the junction held 7 bases outside the gene matches. The source of this sequence is a woman between 35 and 50 years old in good health. Some clones in this sample may be carry-over from other donors' samples. The V and J genes are TRBV6-5 and TRBJ2-3; 8 bases agree with TRBD2. Source material: PBMCs. The CDR3 DNA is TGTGCCAGCAGCTCGAGCCTAGCGGGTACGCAGTATTTT. Encoded protein: CASSSSLAGTQYF.